The source of this T cell receptor (beta chain) is a study of blood T cell repertoires in COVID-19. V trimming: 2 bases; J trimming: 3 bases; junction bases outside the gene matches: 7. CDR1 and CDR2 (germline): WSHSY, SAAADI. This CDR3 spans 17 amino acids. Clones were sequenced by immunoSEQ multiplex PCR, and TCRdb holds only the in-frame ones, with some missing. The repertoire holds approximately 160,000 clones, 81% seen once, with around 10% in the top ten. The TCR sequence derives from a man in his sixties with active or convalescent COVID-19. The sequenced sample was peripheral blood. This chain links TRBV10-2 with TRBJ2-3, with 11 bases fitting TRBD2. The DNA for the CDR3 is TGCGCCAGCAGTGAGCCGCATACTAGCGGGAGAACAGATACGCAGTATTTT. This codes for CASSEPHTSGRTDTQYF.